This T cell receptor beta chain originates from a study of response to subunit inactivated influenza vaccine. Germline-derived CDR1 and CDR2 are KGHSH and LQKENI. The CDR3 consists of 14 residues. The V and J ends lost 4 bases and 8 bases respectively, with 17 bases between them. MiXCR, applied by TCRdb to the RT-PCR reads, yields one record per CDR3 protein. The data show hundreds of thousands of distinct CDR3 sequences, approximately 10% seen once. The data also belong to a second study, concerning T cells expressing NK-cell markers. Per that study: It was by 5'RACE template switching with UMIs that TCR beta cDNA was made. Over 5 donors showed dominant NKG2C+ clonotypes comprising about 1.0-7.5% of their CD8+ T cells. Similarly, these clonotypes led the CD3+CD56-NKG2C+ fraction as well in a handful of donors.

The receptor was derived from a man aged 50 to 60 who received an inactivated influenza vaccine. The chain joins TRBV18 to TRBJ1-1; tentatively, D is TRBD1 (6 bases). This material consisted of PBMCs from blood, taken on the day of vaccination. CDR3 protein: CASSQGQSGWEAFF. In nucleotides, the CDR3 is TGTGCCAGCTCACAGGGACAATCAGGGTGGGAAGCTTTCTTT.